Each of the 4 T cell receptor beta chains below was sequenced from the same sample in a study of blood T cell repertoires in COVID-19. Sequencing used immunoSEQ multiplex PCR; TCRdb keeps in-frame clones, though not all of them. Of 380,000 or so clones listed, more than 65% are singletons. The sequencing sample was made of peripheral blood. The receptors come from a human donor with acute or convalescent COVID-19. The donor label of this sample is uncertain.

The chain joins TRBV12-2 to TRBJ1-2; TRBD1 is taken as the D call from the table, unchecked against the DNA. TRBV12-2 is annotated as a pseudogene. CDR3 size: 16 residues. The CDR3 DNA follows: TGTGCAAGTCGCTTATCACGACAGGAGAATAACTATGGCTACACCTTC. Translation: CASRLSRQENNYGYTF.

The rearrangement joins TRBV3-1 (or the pseudogene TRBV3-2) to TRBJ2-7; the D is unclear. There are 14 residues in the CDR3. The germline CDR1 and CDR2 sequences are LGHDT and YNNKEL (reference sequence). The V gene lost 0 bases and the J gene lost 4 bases, with 10 bases spanning the gap. The CDR3 region has the DNA TGTGCCAGCAGCCAAGAAGCGAGGAGTTACGAGCAGTACTTC. Protein: CASSQEARSYEQYF.

The chain couples TRBV19 to TRBJ2-2; TRBD1 is a possible D gene (6 bases). The V end was cut by 4 bases, the J end by 3 bases, with 12 bases between. From germline, CDR1 is LNHDA and CDR2 SQIVND (reference sequence). The CDR3 runs to 15 residues. The CDR3 loop reads CASSKTGSYTGELFF. In nucleotides, the CDR3 is TGTGCCAGTAGTAAAACAGGGTCATACACCGGGGAGCTGTTTTTT.

This chain uses TRBV25-1 with TRBJ1-3, with D possibly being TRBD1 (6 bases). Trimming left V 6 bases short and J 0 bases short, with 12 bases between. CDR3 length equals 15 residues. CDR1 MGHDK and CDR2 SYGVNS come from the germline V gene. The CDR3 DNA follows: TGTGCCAGCAGGGGACAACCCATCTCTGGAAACACCATATATTTT. It specifies CASRGQPISGNTIYF.